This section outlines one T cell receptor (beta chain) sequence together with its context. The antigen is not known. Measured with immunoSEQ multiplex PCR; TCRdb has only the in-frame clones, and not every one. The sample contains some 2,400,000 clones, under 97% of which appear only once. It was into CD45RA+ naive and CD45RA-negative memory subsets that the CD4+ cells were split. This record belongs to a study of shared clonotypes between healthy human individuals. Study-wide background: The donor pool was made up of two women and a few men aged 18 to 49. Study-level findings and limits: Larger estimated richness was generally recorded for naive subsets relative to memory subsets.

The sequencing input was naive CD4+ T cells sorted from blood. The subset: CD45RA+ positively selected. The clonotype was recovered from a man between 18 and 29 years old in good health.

The CDR3 region has the DNA TGTGCCTGGAGTGAAGGGACTAATTCACCCCTCCACTTT. Amino acid sequence: CAWSEGTNSPLHF. The chain joins TRBV30 to TRBJ1-6; D might be TRBD1 (5 bases). The CDR3 is 13 amino acids. V was clipped by 1 base and J by 6 bases, with 7 bases between them. CDR1 and CDR2 (germline): GTSNPN, SVGIG (reference sequence).